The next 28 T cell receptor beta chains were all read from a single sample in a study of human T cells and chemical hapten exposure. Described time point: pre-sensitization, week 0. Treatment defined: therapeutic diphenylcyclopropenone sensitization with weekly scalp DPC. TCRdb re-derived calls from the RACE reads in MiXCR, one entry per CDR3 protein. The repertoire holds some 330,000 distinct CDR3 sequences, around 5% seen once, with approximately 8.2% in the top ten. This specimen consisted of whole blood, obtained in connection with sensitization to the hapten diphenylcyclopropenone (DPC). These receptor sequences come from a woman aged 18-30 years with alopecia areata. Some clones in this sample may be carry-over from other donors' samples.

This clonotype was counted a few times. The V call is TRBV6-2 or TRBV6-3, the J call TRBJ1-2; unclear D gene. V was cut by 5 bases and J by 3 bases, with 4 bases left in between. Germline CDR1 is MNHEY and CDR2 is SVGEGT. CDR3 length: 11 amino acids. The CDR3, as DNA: TGTGCCAGCAGTAACTACTATGGCTACACCTTC. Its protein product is CASSNYYGYTF.

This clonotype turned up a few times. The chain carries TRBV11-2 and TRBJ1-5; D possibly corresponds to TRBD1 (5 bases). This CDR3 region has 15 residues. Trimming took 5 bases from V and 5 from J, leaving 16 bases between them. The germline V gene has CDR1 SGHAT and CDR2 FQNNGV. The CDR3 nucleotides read TGTGCCAGCAGCCCACAATTGGGGCCAGATCAGCCCCAGCATTTT. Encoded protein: CASSPQLGPDQPQHF. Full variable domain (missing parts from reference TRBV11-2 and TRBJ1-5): EAGVAQSPRYKIIEKRQSVAFWCNPISGHATLYWYQQILGQGPKLLIQFQNNGVVDDSQLPKDRFSAERLKGVDSTLKIQPAKLEDSAVYLCASSPQLGPDQPQHFGDGTRLSIL.

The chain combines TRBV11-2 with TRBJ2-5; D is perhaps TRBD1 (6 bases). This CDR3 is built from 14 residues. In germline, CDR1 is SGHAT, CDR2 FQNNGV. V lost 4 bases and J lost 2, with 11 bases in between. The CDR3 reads CASSSPDSQETQYF. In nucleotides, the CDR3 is TGTGCCAGCAGCTCCCCGGACAGTCAAGAGACCCAGTACTTC.

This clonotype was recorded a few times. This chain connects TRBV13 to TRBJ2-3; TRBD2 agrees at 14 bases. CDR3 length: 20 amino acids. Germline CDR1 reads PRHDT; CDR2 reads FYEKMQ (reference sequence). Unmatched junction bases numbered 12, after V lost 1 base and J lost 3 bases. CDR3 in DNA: TGTGCCAGCAGCTTAGATGGGACTAGCGGGGGCATGGCTGGGACAGATACGCAGTATTTT. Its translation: CASSLDGTSGGMAGTDTQYF. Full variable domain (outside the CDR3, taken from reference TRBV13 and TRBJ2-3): AAGVIQSPRHLIKEKRETATLKCYPIPRHDTVYWYQQGPGQDPQFLISFYEKMQSDKGSIPDRFSAQQFSDYHSELNMSSLELGDSALYFCASSLDGTSGGMAGTDTQYFGPGTRLTVL.

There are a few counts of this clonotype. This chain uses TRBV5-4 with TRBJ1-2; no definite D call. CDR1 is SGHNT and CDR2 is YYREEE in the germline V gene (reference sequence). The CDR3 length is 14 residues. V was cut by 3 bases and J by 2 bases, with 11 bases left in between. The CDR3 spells CASSWVGGNYGYTF. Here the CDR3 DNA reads TGTGCCAGCAGCTGGGTTGGCGGCAACTATGGCTACACCTTC.

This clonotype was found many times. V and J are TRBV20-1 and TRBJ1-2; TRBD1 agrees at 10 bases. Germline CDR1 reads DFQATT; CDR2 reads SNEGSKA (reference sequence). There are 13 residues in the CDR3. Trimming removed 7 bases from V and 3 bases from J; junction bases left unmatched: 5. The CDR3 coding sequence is TGCAGTGTAGGGGGGACAGGGGACTATGGCTACACCTTC. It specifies CSVGGTGDYGYTF.

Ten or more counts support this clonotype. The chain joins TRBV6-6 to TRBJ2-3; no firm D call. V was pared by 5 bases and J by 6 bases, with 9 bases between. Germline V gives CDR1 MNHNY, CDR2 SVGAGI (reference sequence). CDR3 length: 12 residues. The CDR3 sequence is CASSPPSDTQYF. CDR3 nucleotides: TGTGCCAGCAGTCCGCCCTCGGATACGCAGTATTTT.

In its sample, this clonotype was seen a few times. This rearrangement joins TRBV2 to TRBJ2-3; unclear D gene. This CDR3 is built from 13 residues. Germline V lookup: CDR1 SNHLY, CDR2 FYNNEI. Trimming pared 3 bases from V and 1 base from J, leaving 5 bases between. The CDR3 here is CASSEWGTDTQYF. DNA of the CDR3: TGTGCCAGCAGTGAGTGGGGCACAGATACGCAGTATTTT. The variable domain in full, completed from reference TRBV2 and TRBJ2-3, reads EPEVTQTPSHQVTQMGQEVILRCVPISNHLYFYWYRQILGQKVEFLVSFYNNEISEKSEIFDDQFSVERPDGSNFTLKIRSTKLEDSAMYFCASSEWGTDTQYFGPGTRLTVL.

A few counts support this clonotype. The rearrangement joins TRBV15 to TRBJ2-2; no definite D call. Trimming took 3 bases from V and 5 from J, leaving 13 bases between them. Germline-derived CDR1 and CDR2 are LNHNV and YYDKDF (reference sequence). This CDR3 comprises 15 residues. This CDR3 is CATSSGRSMTGELFF. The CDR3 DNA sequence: TGTGCCACCAGCAGCGGACGGAGTATGACCGGGGAGCTGTTTTTT.

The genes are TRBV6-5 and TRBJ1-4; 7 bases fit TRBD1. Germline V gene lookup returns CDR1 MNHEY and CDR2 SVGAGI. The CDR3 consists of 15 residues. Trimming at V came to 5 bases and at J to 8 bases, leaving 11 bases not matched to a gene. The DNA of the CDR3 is TGTGCCAGCAGTGTTACCCAGGGGGGGCGGGAAAAACTGTTTTTT. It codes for CASSVTQGGREKLFF.

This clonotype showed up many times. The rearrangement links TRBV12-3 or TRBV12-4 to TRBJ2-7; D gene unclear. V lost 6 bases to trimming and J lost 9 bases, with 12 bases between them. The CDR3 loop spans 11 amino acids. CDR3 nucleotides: TGTGCCAGCAGCCTAAATTATGTGCAGTACTTC. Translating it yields CASSLNYVQYF.

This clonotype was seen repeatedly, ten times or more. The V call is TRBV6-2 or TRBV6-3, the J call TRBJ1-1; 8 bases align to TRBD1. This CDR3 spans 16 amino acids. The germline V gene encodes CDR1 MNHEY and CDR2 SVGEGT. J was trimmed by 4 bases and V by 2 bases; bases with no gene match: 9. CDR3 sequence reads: CASSYEAQGATTEAFF. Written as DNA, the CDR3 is TGTGCCAGCAGTTACGAGGCGCAGGGGGCCACCACTGAAGCTTTCTTT.

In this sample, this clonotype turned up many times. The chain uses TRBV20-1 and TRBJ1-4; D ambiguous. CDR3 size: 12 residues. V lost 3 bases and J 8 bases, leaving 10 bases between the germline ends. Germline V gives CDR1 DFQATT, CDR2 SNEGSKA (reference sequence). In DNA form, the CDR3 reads TGCAGTGCTAGGGAGGGTCGAGAAAAACTGTTTTTT. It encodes CSAREGREKLFF.

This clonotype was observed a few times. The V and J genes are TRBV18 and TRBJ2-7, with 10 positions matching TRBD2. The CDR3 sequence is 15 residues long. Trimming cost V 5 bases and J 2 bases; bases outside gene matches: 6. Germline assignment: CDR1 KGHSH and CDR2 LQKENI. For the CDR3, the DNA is TGTGCCAGCTCAGGTGCTAGCGGGGGCACCTACGAGCAGTACTTC. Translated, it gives CASSGASGGTYEQYF. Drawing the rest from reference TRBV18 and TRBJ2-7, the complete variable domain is NAGVMQNPRHLVRRRGQEARLRCSPMKGHSHVYWYRQLPEEGLKFMVYLQKENIIDESGMPKERFSAEFPKEGPSILRIQQVVRGDSAAYFCASSGASGGTYEQYFGPGTRLTVT.

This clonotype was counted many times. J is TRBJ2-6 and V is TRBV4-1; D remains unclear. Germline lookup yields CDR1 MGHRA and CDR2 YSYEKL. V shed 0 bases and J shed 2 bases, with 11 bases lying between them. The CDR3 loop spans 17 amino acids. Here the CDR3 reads CASSQDYLLAGANVLTF. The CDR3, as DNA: TGCGCCAGCAGCCAAGATTATTTACTTGCTGGGGCCAACGTCCTGACTTTC.

In DNA form, the CDR3 reads TGTGCCAGCAGCTTAGTAGAGGGACTCGGCTCCAATGAGCAGTTCTTC. It codes for CASSLVEGLGSNEQFF. The genes are TRBV7-2 and TRBJ2-1; TRBD2 might be the D (6 bases). From germline, CDR1 is SGHTA and CDR2 FQGNSA. This CDR3 region has 16 residues. Trimming shortened V by 1 base and J by 6 bases, and 16 bases separated the two germline ends. The whole variable domain, remainder taken from reference TRBV7-2 and TRBJ2-1, is GAGVSQSPSNKVTEKGKDVELRCDPISGHTALYWYRQSLGQGLEFLIYFQGNSAPDKSGLPSDRFSAERTGGSVSTLTIQRTQQEDSAVYLCASSLVEGLGSNEQFFGPGTRLTVL.

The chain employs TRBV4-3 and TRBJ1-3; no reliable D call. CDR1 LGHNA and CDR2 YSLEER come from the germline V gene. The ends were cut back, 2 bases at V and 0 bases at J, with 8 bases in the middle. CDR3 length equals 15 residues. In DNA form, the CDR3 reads TGCGCCAGCAGCCAAATCCCGAGCTCTGGAAACACCATATATTTT. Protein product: CASSQIPSSGNTIYF.

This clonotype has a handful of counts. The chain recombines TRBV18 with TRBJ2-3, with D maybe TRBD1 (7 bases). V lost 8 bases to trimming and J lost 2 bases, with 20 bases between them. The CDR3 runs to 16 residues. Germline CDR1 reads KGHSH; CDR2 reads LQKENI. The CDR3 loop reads CASAEGAGGNTDTQYF. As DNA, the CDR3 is TGTGCCAGCGCCGAGGGGGCCGGGGGAAACACAGATACGCAGTATTTT.

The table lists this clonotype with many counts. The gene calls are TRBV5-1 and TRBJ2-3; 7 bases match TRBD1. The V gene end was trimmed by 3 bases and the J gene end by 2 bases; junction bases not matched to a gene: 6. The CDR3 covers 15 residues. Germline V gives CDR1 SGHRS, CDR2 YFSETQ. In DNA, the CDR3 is TGCGCCAGCAGCTCTAAGGGGGCCGACACAGATACGCAGTATTTT. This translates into CASSSKGADTDTQYF.

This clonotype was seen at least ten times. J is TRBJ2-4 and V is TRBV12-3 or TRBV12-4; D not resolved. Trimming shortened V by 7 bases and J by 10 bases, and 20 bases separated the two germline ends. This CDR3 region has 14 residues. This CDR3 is CASTAGVSAPIQYF. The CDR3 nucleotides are TGTGCCAGCACTGCTGGGGTGTCCGCCCCGATTCAGTACTTC.

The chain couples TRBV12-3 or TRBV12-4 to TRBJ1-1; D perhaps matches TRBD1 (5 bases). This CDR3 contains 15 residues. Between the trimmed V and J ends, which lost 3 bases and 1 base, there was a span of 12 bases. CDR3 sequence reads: CASSFNAGRNTEAFF. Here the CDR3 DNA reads TGTGCCAGCAGTTTTAACGCAGGGAGGAACACTGAAGCTTTCTTT.

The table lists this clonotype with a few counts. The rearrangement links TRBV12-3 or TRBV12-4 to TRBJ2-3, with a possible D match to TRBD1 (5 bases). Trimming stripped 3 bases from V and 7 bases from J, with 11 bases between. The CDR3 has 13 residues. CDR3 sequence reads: CASSFGATNTQYF. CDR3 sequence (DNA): TGTGCCAGCAGTTTTGGGGCCACGAATACGCAGTATTTT.

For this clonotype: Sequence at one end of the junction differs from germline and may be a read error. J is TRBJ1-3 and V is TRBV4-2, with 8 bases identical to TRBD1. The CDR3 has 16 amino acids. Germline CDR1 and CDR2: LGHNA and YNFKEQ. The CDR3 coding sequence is TGTGCCAGCAGCCAAACGACAGGGGCAACGGGAAACACCTTATATTTT. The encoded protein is CASSQTTGATGNTLYF.

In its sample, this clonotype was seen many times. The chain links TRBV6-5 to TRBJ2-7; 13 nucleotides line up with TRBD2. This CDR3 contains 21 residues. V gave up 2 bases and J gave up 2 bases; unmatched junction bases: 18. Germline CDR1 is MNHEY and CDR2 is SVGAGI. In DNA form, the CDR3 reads TGTGCCAGCAGTTACGACCCGGGATCTGGACTAGCGGGGGCGACGACCTACGAGCAGTACTTC. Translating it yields CASSYDPGSGLAGATTYEQYF.

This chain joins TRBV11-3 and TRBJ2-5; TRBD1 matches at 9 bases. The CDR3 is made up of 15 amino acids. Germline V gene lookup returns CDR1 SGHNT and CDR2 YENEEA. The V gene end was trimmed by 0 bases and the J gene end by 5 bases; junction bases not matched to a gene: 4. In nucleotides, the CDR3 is TGTGCCAGCAGCTTAGACTCCGGGACAGGGGAGACCCAGTACTTC. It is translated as CASSLDSGTGETQYF. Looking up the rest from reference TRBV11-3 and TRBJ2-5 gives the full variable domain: EAGVVQSPRYKIIEKKQPVAFWCNPISGHNTLYWYLQNLGQGPELLIRYENEEAVDDSQLPKDRFSAERLKGVDSTLKIQPAELGDSAVYLCASSLDSGTGETQYFGPGTRLLVL.

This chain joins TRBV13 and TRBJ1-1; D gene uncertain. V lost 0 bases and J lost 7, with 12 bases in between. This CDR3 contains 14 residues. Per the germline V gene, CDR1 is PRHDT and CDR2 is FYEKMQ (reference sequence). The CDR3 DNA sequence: TGTGCCAGCAGCTTAGGCTACGGGGAGATTGAAGCTTTCTTT. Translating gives CASSLGYGEIEAFF. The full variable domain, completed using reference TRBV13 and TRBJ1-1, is AAGVIQSPRHLIKEKRETATLKCYPIPRHDTVYWYQQGPGQDPQFLISFYEKMQSDKGSIPDRFSAQQFSDYHSELNMSSLELGDSALYFCASSLGYGEIEAFFGQGTRLTVV.

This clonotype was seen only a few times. This chain's CDR3 is CASSFGSVGYGYTF. CDR3 DNA sequence: TGTGCCAGCAGCTTCGGGTCCGTCGGCTATGGCTACACCTTC. V usage is TRBV5-5 and J usage is TRBJ1-2; no clear D. Germline V CDR1 and CDR2: SGHKS, YYEKEE (reference sequence). The ends were cut back, 2 bases at V and 4 bases at J, with 12 bases in the middle. This CDR3 is built from 14 residues.

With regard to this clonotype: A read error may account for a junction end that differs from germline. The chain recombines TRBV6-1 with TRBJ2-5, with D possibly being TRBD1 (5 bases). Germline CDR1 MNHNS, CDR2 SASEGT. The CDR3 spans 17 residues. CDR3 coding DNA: TGTGCCAGCAGTGAGGAAGGGGTCCCTTCATACCAAGAGACCCAGAACTTC. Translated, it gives CASSEEGVPSYQETQNF.